This TCR delta chain is drawn from a study of gamma-delta T cells after stem cell transplantation. TCRdb reapplied CATT to the RT-PCR reads. The repertoire includes 12,000 to 15,000 delta-chain clones, roughly 30% of them detected once, and 3.5% to 4% sits in the top ten. Germline values: CDR1 TSWWSYY, CDR2 QGS. The V gene end was trimmed by 2 bases and the J gene end by 0 bases; junction bases not matched to a gene: 9. CDR3 size: 18 residues. Specimen: gamma-delta T cells. The receptor was derived from a human donor. It is not recorded whose cells these are; they may come from a transplant donor. This chain connects TRDV1 to TRDJ1, with 10 positions matching TRDD3. The CDR3 sequence is CALGEFPYGGYYTDKLIF. Here the CDR3 DNA reads TGTGCTCTTGGGGAATTCCCCTATGGGGGATACTACACCGATAAACTCATCTTT.